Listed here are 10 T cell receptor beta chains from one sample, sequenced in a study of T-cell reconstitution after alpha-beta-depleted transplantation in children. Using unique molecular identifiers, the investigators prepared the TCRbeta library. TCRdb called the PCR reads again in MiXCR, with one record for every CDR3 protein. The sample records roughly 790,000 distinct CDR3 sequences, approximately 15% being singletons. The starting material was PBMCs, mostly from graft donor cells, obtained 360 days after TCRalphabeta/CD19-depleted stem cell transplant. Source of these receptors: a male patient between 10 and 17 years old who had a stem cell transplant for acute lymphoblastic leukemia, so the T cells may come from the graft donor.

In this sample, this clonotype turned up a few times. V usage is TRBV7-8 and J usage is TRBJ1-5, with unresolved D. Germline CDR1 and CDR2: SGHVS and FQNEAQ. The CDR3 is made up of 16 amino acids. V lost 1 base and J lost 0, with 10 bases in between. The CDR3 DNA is TGTGCCAGCAGCTTAGTTTTGGGCGGTAGCAATCAGCCCCAGCATTTT. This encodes CASSLVLGGSNQPQHF.

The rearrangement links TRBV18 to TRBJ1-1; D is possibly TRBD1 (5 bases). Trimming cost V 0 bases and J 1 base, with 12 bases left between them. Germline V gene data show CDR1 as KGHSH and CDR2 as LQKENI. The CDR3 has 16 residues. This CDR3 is CASSPPRGDRNTEAFF. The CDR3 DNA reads TGTGCCAGCTCACCACCAAGGGGCGACAGGAACACTGAAGCTTTCTTT.

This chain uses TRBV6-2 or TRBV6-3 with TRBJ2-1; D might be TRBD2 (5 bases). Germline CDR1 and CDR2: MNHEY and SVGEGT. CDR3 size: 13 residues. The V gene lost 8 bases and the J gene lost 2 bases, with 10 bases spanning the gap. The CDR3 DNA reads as TGTGCCAGCGCGGAGGACCCCTACAATGAGCAGTTCTTC. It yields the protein CASAEDPYNEQFF.

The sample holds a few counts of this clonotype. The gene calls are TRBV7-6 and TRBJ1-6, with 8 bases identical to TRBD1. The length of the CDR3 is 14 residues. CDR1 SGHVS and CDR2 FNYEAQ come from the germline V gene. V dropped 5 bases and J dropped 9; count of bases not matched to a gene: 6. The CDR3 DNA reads TGTGCCAGCAGCAGCTCGACAGGGGTTTCACCCCTCCACTTT. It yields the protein CASSSSTGVSPLHF.

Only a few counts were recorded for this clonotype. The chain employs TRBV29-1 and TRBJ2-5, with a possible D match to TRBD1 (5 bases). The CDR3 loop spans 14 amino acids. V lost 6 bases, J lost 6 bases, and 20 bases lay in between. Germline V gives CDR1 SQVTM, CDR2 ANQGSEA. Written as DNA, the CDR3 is TGCAGCGTGCGTGACAGTCCCTCGGGTCAGACCCAGTACTTC. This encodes CSVRDSPSGQTQYF.

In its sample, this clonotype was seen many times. The DNA of the CDR3 is TGTGCCAGCAGCTTCTCGGCACAGTTCATGAACACTGAAGCTTTCTTT. It is translated as CASSFSAQFMNTEAFF. The chain uses TRBV7-6 and TRBJ1-1, with D hard to call. This CDR3 contains 16 residues. Trimming removed 3 bases at V and 0 bases at J, with 14 bases between. CDR1 is SGHVS, CDR2 FNYEAQ, per germline.

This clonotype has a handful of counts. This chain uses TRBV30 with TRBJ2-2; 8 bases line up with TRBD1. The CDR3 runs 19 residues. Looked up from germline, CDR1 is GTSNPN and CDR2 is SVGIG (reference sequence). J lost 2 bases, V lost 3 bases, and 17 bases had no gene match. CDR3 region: CAWRVGDRSGWTNTGELFF. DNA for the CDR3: TGTGCCTGGAGGGTCGGGGACAGGAGTGGGTGGACTAACACCGGGGAGCTGTTTTTT.

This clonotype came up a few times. This chain's CDR3 is CASRPGPLNYGYTF. The CDR3 nucleotides read TGCGCCAGCAGGCCCGGGCCTCTTAACTATGGCTACACCTTC. The chain is built from TRBV4-1 and TRBJ1-2; D call uncertain. The germline V and J ends were trimmed by 6 bases and 1 base, with 12 bases remaining between them. The V gene's germline CDR1 is MGHRA and CDR2 YSYEKL. The CDR3 has 14 amino acids.

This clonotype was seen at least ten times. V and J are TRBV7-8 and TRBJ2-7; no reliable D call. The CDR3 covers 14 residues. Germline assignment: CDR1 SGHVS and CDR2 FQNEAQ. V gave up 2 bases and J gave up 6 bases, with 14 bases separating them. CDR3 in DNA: TGTGCCAGCAGCTTACGGCCCCGATTTCTCGAGCAGTACTTC. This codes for CASSLRPRFLEQYF.

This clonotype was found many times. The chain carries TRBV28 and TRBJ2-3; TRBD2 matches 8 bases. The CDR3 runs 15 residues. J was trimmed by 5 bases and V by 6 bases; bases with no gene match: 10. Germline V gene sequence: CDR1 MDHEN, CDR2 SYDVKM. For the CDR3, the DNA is TGTGCCAGCAGCTCGCTCGCGGGGGGAAAAGATACGCAGTATTTT. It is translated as CASSSLAGGKDTQYF.